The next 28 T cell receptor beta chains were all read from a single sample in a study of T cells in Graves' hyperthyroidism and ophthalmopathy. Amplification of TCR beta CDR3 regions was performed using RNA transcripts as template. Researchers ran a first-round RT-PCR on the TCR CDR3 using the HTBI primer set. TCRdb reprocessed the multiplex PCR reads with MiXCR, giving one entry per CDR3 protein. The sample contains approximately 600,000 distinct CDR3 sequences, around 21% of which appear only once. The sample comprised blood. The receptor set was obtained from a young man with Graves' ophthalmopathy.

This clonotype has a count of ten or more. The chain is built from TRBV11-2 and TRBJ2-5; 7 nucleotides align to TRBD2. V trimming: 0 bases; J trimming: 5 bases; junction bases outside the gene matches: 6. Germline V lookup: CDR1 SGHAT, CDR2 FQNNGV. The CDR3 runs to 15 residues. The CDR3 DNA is TGTGCCAGCAGCTTAGAAAGCGGGGAGGGGGAGACCCAGTACTTC. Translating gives CASSLESGEGETQYF. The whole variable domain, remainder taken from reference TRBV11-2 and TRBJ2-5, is EAGVAQSPRYKIIEKRQSVAFWCNPISGHATLYWYQQILGQGPKLLIQFQNNGVVDDSQLPKDRFSAERLKGVDSTLKIQPAKLEDSAVYLCASSLESGEGETQYFGPGTRLLVL.

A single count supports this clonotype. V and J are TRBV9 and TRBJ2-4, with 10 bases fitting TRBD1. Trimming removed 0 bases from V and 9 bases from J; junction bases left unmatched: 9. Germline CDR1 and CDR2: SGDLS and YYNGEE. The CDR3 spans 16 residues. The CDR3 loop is CASSVGDRGPLGIQYF. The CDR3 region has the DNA TGTGCCAGCAGCGTAGGGGACAGGGGCCCCCTCGGCATTCAGTACTTC.

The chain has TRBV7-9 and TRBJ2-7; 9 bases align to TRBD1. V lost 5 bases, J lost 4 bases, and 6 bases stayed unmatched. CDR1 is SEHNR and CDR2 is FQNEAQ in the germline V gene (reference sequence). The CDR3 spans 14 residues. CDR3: CASSPGDRAYEQYF. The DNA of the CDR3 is TGTGCCAGCAGCCCGGGGGACAGGGCTTACGAGCAGTACTTC.

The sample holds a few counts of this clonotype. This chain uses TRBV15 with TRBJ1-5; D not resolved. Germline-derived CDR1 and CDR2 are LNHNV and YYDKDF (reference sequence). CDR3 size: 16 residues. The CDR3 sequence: CSLPPIKDDSNQPQHF. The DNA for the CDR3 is TGTTCACTACCTCCCATCAAGGACGATAGCAATCAGCCCCAGCATTTT.

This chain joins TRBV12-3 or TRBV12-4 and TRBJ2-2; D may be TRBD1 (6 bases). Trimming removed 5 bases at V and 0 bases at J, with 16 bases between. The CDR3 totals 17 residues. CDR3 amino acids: CASSMAGALANTGELFF. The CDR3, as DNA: TGTGCCAGCAGTATGGCAGGGGCCTTAGCGAACACCGGGGAGCTGTTTTTT.

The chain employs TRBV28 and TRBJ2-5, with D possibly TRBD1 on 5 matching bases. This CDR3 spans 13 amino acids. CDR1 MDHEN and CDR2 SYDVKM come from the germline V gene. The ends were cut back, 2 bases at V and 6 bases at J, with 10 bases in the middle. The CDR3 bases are TGTGCCAGCAGTTTAGTAGGGGAAAAGACCCAGTACTTC. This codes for CASSLVGEKTQYF.

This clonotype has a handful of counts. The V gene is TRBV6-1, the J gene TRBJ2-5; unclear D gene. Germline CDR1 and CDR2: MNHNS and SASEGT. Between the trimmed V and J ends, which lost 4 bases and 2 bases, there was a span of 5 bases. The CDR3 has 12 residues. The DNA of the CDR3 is TGTGCCAGCAGTGGAGCACAAGAGACCCAGTACTTC. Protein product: CASSGAQETQYF.

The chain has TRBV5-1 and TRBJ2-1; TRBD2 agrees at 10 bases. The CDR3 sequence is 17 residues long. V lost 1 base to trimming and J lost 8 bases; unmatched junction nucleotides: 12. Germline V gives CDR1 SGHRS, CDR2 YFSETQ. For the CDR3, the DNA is TGCGCCAGCAGCTTGATCCTAGCGGGAGATGGAGCCGATGAGCAGTTCTTC. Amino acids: CASSLILAGDGADEQFF. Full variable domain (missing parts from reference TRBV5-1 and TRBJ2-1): KAGVTQTPRYLIKTRGQQVTLSCSPISGHRSVSWYQQTPGQGLQFLFEYFSETQRNKGNFPGRFSGRQFSNSRSEMNVSTLELGDSALYLCASSLILAGDGADEQFFGPGTRLTVL.

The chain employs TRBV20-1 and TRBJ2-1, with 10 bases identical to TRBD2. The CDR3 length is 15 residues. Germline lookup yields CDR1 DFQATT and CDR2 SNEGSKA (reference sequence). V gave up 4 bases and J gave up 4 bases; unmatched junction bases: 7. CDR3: CSAKIGTSDYNEQFF. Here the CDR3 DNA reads TGCAGTGCTAAGATTGGGACTAGCGATTACAATGAGCAGTTCTTC.

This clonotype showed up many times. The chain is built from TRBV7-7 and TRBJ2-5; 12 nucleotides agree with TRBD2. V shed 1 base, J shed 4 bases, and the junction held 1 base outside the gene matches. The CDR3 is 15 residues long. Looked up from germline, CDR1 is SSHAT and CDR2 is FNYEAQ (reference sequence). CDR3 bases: TGTGCCAGCAGCTTAGGACTAGCGGGAGCAGAGACCCAGTACTTC. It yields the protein CASSLGLAGAETQYF.

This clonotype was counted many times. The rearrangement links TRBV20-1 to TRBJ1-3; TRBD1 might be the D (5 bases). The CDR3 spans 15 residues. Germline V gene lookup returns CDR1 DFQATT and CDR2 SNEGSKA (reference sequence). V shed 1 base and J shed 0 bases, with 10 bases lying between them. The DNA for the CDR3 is TGCAGTGCTAGAGGCCAGGACACCTCTGGAAACACCATATATTTT. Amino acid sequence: CSARGQDTSGNTIYF.

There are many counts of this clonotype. In nucleotides, the CDR3 is TGCGCCAGCAGCTTGGAGGCAGCCATGGGAGAGCAGTACTTC. Amino acids: CASSLEAAMGEQYF. The chain joins TRBV5-1 to TRBJ2-7, with D uncertain. The CDR3 extends over 14 amino acids. Germline V gene data show CDR1 as SGHRS and CDR2 as YFSETQ. V was clipped by 0 bases and J by 7 bases, with 14 bases between them.

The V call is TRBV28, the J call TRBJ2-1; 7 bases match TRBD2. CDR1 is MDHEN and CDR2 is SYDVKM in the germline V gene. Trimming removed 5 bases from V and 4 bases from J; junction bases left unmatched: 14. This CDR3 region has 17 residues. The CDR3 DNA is TGTGCCAGCAGTACGACTCTAGCTCCGGGAGGTTACAATGAGCAGTTCTTC. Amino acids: CASSTTLAPGGYNEQFF.

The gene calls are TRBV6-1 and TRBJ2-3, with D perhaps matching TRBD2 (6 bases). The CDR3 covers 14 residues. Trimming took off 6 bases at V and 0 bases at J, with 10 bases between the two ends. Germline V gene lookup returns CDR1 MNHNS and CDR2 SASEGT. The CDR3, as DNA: TGTGCCAGCAGACGGGAGCACAGCACAGATACGCAGTATTTT. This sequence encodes CASRREHSTDTQYF.

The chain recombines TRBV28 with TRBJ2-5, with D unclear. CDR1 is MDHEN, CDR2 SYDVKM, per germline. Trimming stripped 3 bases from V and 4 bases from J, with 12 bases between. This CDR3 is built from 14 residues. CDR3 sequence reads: CASSFIGLSETQYF. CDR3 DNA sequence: TGTGCCAGCAGTTTTATTGGATTATCAGAGACCCAGTACTTC.

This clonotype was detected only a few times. The DNA of the CDR3 is TGTGCCATCAGTGGACAGCCGAACACCGGGGAGCTGTTTTTT. Amino acid sequence: CAISGQPNTGELFF. The chain links TRBV10-3 to TRBJ2-2, with D maybe TRBD1 (5 bases). The length of the CDR3 is 14 residues. V was clipped by 4 bases and J by 0 bases, with 6 bases between them. Germline V gene data show CDR1 as ENHRY and CDR2 as SYGVKD.

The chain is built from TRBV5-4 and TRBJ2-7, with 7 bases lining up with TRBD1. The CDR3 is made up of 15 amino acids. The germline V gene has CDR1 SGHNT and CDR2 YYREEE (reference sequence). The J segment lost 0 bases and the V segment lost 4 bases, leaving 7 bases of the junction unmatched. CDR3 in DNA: TGTGCCAGCAGCGACGGACAGGTACCCTCCTACGAGCAGTACTTC. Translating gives CASSDGQVPSYEQYF. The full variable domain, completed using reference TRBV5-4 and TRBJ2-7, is ETGVTQSPTHLIKTRGQQVTLRCSSQSGHNTVSWYQQALGQGPQFIFQYYREEENGRGNFPPRFSGLQFPNYSSELNVNALELDDSALYLCASSDGQVPSYEQYFGPGTRLTVT.

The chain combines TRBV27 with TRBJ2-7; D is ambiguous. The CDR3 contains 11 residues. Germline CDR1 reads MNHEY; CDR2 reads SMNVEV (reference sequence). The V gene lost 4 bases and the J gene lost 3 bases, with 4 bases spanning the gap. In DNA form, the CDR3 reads TGTGCCAGCAGTTACTACTACGAGCAGTACTTC. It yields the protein CASSYYYEQYF.

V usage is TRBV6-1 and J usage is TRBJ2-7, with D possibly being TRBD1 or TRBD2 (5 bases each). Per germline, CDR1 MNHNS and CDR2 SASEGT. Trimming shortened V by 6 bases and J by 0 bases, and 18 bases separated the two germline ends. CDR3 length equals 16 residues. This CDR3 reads CASSATFGASSYEQYF. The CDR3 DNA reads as TGTGCCAGCAGCGCTACCTTCGGGGCCAGCTCCTACGAGCAGTACTTC.

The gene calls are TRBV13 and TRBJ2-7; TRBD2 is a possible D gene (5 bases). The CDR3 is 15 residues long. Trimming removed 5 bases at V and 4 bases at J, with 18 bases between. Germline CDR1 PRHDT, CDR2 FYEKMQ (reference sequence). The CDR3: CASSLSRSQRYEQYF. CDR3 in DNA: TGTGCCAGCAGCCTCAGCCGGAGTCAGCGGTACGAGCAGTACTTC.

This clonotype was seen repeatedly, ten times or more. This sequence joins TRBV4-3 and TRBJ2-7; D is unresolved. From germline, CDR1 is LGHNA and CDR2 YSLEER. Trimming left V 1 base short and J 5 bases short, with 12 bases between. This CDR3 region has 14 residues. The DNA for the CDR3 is TGCGCCAGCAGCCAAGGTGCAGCTATCCACGAGCAGTACTTC. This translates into CASSQGAAIHEQYF.

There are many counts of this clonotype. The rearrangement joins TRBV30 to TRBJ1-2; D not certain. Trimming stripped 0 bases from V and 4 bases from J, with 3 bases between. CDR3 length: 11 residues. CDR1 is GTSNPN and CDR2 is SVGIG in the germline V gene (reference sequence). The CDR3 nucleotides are TGTGCCTGGAGTGTACGCTATGGCTACACCTTC. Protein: CAWSVRYGYTF. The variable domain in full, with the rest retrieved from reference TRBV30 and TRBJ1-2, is SQTIHQWPATLVQPVGSPLSLECTVEGTSNPNLYWYRQAAGRGLQLLFYSVGIGQISSEVPQNLSASRPQDRQFILSSKKLLLSDSGFYLCAWSVRYGYTFGSGTRLTVV.

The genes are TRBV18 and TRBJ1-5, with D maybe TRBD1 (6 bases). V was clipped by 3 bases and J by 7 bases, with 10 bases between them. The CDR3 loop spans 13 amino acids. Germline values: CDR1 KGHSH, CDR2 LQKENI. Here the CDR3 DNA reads TGTGCCAGCTCACCCGAGGGGGGCCAGCCCCAGCATTTT. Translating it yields CASSPEGGQPQHF.

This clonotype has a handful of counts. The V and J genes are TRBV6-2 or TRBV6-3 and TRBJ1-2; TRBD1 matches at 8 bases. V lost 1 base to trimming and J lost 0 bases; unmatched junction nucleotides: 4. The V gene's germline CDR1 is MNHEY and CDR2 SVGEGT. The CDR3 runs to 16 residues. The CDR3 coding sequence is TGTGCCAGCAGTTACTTTGGGACAGGAGCTAACTATGGCTACACCTTC. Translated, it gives CASSYFGTGANYGYTF.

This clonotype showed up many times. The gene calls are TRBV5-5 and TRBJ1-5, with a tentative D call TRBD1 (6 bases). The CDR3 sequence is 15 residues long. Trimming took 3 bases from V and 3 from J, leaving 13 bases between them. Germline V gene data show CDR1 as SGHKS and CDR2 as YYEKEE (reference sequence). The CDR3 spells CASSYDTGFNQPQHF. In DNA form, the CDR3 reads TGTGCCAGCAGCTACGACACAGGGTTCAATCAGCCCCAGCATTTT.

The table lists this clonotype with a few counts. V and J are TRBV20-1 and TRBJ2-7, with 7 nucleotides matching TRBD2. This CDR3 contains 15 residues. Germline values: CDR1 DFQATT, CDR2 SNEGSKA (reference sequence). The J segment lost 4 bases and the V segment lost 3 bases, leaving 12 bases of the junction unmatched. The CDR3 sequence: CSARYSRDYNYEQYF. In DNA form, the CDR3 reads TGCAGTGCTAGGTACTCTCGGGACTACAATTACGAGCAGTACTTC.

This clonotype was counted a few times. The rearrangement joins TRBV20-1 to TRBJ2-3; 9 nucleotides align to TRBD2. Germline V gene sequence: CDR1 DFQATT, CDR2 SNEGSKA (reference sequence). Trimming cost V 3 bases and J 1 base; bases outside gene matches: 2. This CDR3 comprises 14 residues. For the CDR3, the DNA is TGCAGTGCTAGCGAGCGGGGGGGCACAGATACGCAGTATTTT. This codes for CSASERGGTDTQYF.

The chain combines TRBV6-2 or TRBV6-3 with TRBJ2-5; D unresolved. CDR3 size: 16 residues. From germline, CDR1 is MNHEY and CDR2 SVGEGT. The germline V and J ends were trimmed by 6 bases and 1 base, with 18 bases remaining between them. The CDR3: CASSLQVVLGQETQYF. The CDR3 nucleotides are TGTGCCAGCAGCCTCCAAGTGGTGCTCGGCCAAGAGACCCAGTACTTC.